The 11 T cell receptor beta chains given below trace back to one sample, sequenced in a study of shared clonotypes between healthy human individuals. Repertoires were generated with immunoSEQ multiplex PCR, while TCRdb's copy carries only in-frame clones and drops some. The data contain about 1.5 million clones, under 99% of them seen just once; the ten biggest clones take up around 0.45%. The material sequenced was naive CD4+ T cells sorted from blood. Subset given: CD45RA+ positively selected. Receptor source: a man aged 25-45 years in good health.

V usage is TRBV5-4 and J usage is TRBJ2-7; 8 bases map to TRBD2. The CDR3 loop spans 15 amino acids. The V gene's germline CDR1 is SGHNT and CDR2 YYREEE (reference sequence). After removal of 4 bases from V and 1 base from J, the junction contained 7 bases not matched to a gene. For the CDR3, the DNA is TGTGCCAGCAGCCCGGGGGGGGAAGGGTCCTACGAGCAGTACTTC. Translated: CASSPGGEGSYEQYF. The variable domain in full, completed from reference TRBV5-4 and TRBJ2-7, reads ETGVTQSPTHLIKTRGQQVTLRCSSQSGHNTVSWYQQALGQGPQFIFQYYREEENGRGNFPPRFSGLQFPNYSSELNVNALELDDSALYLCASSPGGEGSYEQYFGPGTRLTVT.

The chain is built from TRBV2 and TRBJ2-7, with 10 nucleotides matching TRBD1. V shed 6 bases and J 3 bases; nucleotides not matched to a gene: 8. The CDR3 covers 15 residues. CDR1 and CDR2 from the germline V gene are SNHLY and FYNNEI. CDR3 sequence (DNA): TGTGCCAGCAGGGAGCGACAGGGGGCCGTCTACGAGCAGTACTTC. Encoded protein: CASRERQGAVYEQYF. Full variable domain (outside the CDR3, taken from reference TRBV2 and TRBJ2-7): EPEVTQTPSHQVTQMGQEVILRCVPISNHLYFYWYRQILGQKVEFLVSFYNNEISEKSEIFDDQFSVERPDGSNFTLKIRSTKLEDSAMYFCASRERQGAVYEQYFGPGTRLTVT.

This rearrangement joins TRBV10-3 to TRBJ1-2, with TRBD1 matching 8 bases. J was trimmed by 3 bases and V by 7 bases; bases with no gene match: 10. Looked up from germline, CDR1 is ENHRY and CDR2 is SYGVKD. This CDR3 spans 15 amino acids. The CDR3 protein is CAINPGTGIYYGYTF. The DNA of the CDR3 is TGTGCCATCAACCCCGGGACAGGCATTTACTATGGCTACACCTTC.

This chain links TRBV7-9 with TRBJ1-3, with 8 bases lining up with TRBD1. The CDR3 runs to 16 residues. After removal of 6 bases from V and 2 bases from J, the junction contained 9 bases not matched to a gene. CDR1 and CDR2 (germline): SEHNR, FQNEAQ (reference sequence). The CDR3 loop reads CASRSYQGATGNTIYF. In DNA form, the CDR3 reads TGTGCCAGCAGGAGTTATCAGGGGGCCACTGGAAACACCATATATTTT.

CDR3 nucleotides: TGTGCCAGCACCCAAACAGCGGGAGTGGGTTCTGGCACAGATACGCAGTATTTT. Translated: CASTQTAGVGSGTDTQYF. The chain couples TRBV28 to TRBJ2-3, with 8 bases aligning to TRBD2. The CDR3 consists of 18 residues. The germline V gene encodes CDR1 MDHEN and CDR2 SYDVKM. Trimming at V came to 7 bases and at J to 1 base, leaving 16 bases not matched to a gene.

V is TRBV5-1 and J is TRBJ1-2, with a possible D match to TRBD1 (5 bases). The CDR3 runs to 14 residues. Germline CDR1 is SGHRS and CDR2 is YFSETQ. Trimming stripped 0 bases from V and 1 base from J, with 7 bases between. CDR3 nucleotide sequence: TGCGCCAGCAGCTTGGCCGGGGGTAACTATGGCTACACCTTC. It translates to CASSLAGGNYGYTF.

The chain joins TRBV6-5 to TRBJ2-7; 8 nucleotides line up with TRBD1. Trimming cost V 5 bases and J 3 bases; bases outside gene matches: 9. The CDR3 is made up of 15 amino acids. CDR1 and CDR2 (germline): MNHEY, SVGAGI. The CDR3 region is CASSQTGQEGYEQYF. The CDR3 DNA follows: TGTGCCAGCAGTCAGACGGGACAGGAGGGCTACGAGCAGTACTTC.

Comments on this clone: At one end the junction does not follow the germline gene, possibly because of a read error. This chain joins TRBV10-3 and TRBJ1-2, with 10 positions matching TRBD1. The CDR3 has 13 residues. CDR1 and CDR2 (germline): ENHRY, SYGVKD. This CDR3 reads CAISDSDRGSVSF. The CDR3 DNA reads TGTGCCATCAGTGACTCGGACAGGGGGTCCGTCTCTTTC.

The chain uses TRBV6-5 and TRBJ1-1; 10 bases line up with TRBD1. Trimming at V came to 7 bases and at J to 1 base, leaving 3 bases not matched to a gene. Germline V gene sequence: CDR1 MNHEY, CDR2 SVGAGI. This CDR3 has 14 residues. CDR3 DNA: TGTGCCAGCAAACGGACAGGGGGGAACACTGAAGCTTTCTTT. It translates to CASKRTGGNTEAFF.

The chain links TRBV19 to TRBJ2-2; maybe TRBD2 (5 bases). This CDR3 comprises 11 residues. V dropped 9 bases and J dropped 6 bases, with 8 bases sitting between them. Germline CDR1 LNHDA, CDR2 SQIVND (reference sequence). The CDR3 nucleotides read TGTGCCAGCGGCGGGTCCGGGGAGCTGTTTTTT. It is translated as CASGGSGELFF.

The chain carries TRBV4-2 and TRBJ2-7; 13 bases align to TRBD2. This CDR3 is built from 21 residues. Germline V gene sequence: CDR1 LGHNA, CDR2 YNFKEQ. The V and J ends lost 2 bases and 0 bases, in that order; junction bases with no gene match: 16. CDR3 loop: CASSQHNPGTSGVASSYEQYF. Written as DNA, the CDR3 is TGTGCCAGCAGCCAACACAATCCCGGGACTAGCGGGGTGGCCAGCTCCTACGAGCAGTACTTC.